This entry lists 11 T cell receptor beta chains sequenced from one sample in a study of cytomegalovirus exposure and HLA in healthy donors. Amplification used 60 Vbeta primers and 13 Jbeta primers. Sequencing was performed with immunoSEQ multiplex PCR; in TCRdb, only in-frame clones are kept and a portion is missing. Of around 200,000 clones listed, 75% to 85% are singletons. Sequenced sample: PBMCs. Receptor source: a woman aged 55-75 years in good health and CMV-seropositive.

The rearrangement links TRBV6-5 to TRBJ1-2; D call uncertain. CDR3 length: 12 residues. Germline loops: CDR1 MNHEY, CDR2 SVGAGI. V lost 7 bases, J lost 2 bases, and 8 bases lay in between. CDR3 nucleotides: TGTGCCAGCAAACAGACGAACTATGGCTACACCTTC. It translates to CASKQTNYGYTF.

This chain connects TRBV19 to TRBJ2-7; D is possibly TRBD2 (6 bases). Trimming took 5 bases from V and 0 from J, leaving 17 bases between them. The CDR3 totals 16 residues. Germline V gives CDR1 LNHDA, CDR2 SQIVND (reference sequence). The CDR3 nucleotides are TGTGCCAGTAGTCCACCGTTGACGGGAGTCTCCTACGAGCAGTACTTC. This sequence encodes CASSPPLTGVSYEQYF.

V and J are TRBV30 and TRBJ2-3; TRBD2 agrees at 7 bases. V shed 2 bases, J shed 0 bases, and the junction held 8 bases outside the gene matches. The CDR3 runs 16 residues. Germline V gene data show CDR1 as GTSNPN and CDR2 as SVGIG (reference sequence). CDR3 loop: CAWSFSTSSSTDTQYF. DNA of the CDR3: TGTGCCTGGAGTTTCTCGACTAGCTCGAGCACAGATACGCAGTATTTT.

This clone was found a few times. The V gene is TRBV11-2, the J gene TRBJ1-4, with a weak D call TRBD1 (5 bases). This CDR3 comprises 14 residues. In germline, CDR1 is SGHAT, CDR2 FQNNGV. V shed 7 bases and J shed 0 bases, with 9 bases lying between them. The CDR3 protein is CASTRAATNEKLFF. The CDR3 DNA reads as TGTGCCAGCACCAGGGCGGCAACTAATGAAAAACTGTTTTTT.

The J gene is TRBJ2-1, the V gene TRBV6-1, with TRBD2 matching over 15 bases. This CDR3 contains 15 residues. Germline trimming cut 5 bases from V and 8 bases from J; bases unmatched to any gene: 4. Per the germline V gene, CDR1 is MNHNS and CDR2 is SASEGT. The CDR3 loop is CASSSRTSGRDEQFF. In DNA, the CDR3 is TGTGCCAGCAGTTCTCGGACTAGCGGGAGGGATGAGCAGTTCTTC.

The count of this clone is one. The chain employs TRBV7-9 and TRBJ2-7; 8 bases align to TRBD2. Per germline, CDR1 SEHNR and CDR2 FQNEAQ (reference sequence). V lost 2 bases and J lost 3; bases outside the gene matches: 9. This CDR3 comprises 16 residues. In nucleotides, the CDR3 is TGTGCCAGCAGCTTATCGGGGGGGCAGAAGCACTACGAGCAGTACTTC. It yields the protein CASSLSGGQKHYEQYF.

This clone has more than one count but fewer than ten. The CDR3 DNA sequence: TGTGCCAGCACCCCTTGGGGAGCAATTCTGAACACCGGGGAGCTGTTTTTT. This encodes CASTPWGAILNTGELFF. The chain couples TRBV28 to TRBJ2-2, with D perhaps TRBD2 (5 bases). The CDR3 runs 17 residues. Per germline, CDR1 MDHEN and CDR2 SYDVKM. V was pared by 7 bases and J by 1 base, with 19 bases between.

The chain uses TRBV7-3 and TRBJ1-3; 7 bases fit TRBD1. Germline-derived CDR1 and CDR2 are SGHTA and FQGTGA. The ends lost 4 bases at V and 8 bases at J; junction bases unmatched: 5. The CDR3 has 13 residues. CDR3 residues: CASSSDRDDTIYF. The CDR3 DNA follows: TGTGCCAGCAGCTCAGACAGGGACGACACCATATATTTT.

The chain is built from TRBV28 and TRBJ1-3; no definite D call. V lost 9 bases and J 2 bases, leaving 17 bases between the germline ends. This CDR3 has 15 residues. Germline V gene data show CDR1 as MDHEN and CDR2 as SYDVKM. The CDR3 sequence is CASVEGGVAGNTIYF. The CDR3 coding sequence is TGTGCCAGTGTCGAAGGAGGCGTAGCTGGAAACACCATATATTTT.

V gene TRBV28 combines with J gene TRBJ2-7; 7 nucleotides agree with TRBD2. The CDR3 has 13 amino acids. In germline, CDR1 is MDHEN, CDR2 SYDVKM. The trim removed 7 bases at V and 7 bases at J, leaving 10 bases unmatched. The CDR3 DNA follows: TGTGCCAGCAACGAGGGAGGGCCCTTTGAGCAGTACTTC. It specifies CASNEGGPFEQYF. The complete variable domain, with remaining parts taken from reference TRBV28 and TRBJ2-7, reads DVKVTQSSRYLVKRTGEKVFLECVQDMDHENMFWYRQDPGLGLRLIYFSYDVKMKEKGDIPEGYSVSREKKERFSLILESASTNQTSMYLCASNEGGPFEQYFGPGTRLTVT.

CDR3 in DNA: TGTGCCAGCAGCCATACGGTCGGGGATACGCAGTATTTT. It codes for CASSHTVGDTQYF. The rearrangement uses TRBV9 and TRBJ2-3; D not certain. Germline V CDR1 and CDR2: SGDLS, YYNGEE. The V end lost 4 bases, the J end lost 6 bases, and 12 bases lay between the germline ends. The CDR3 has 13 residues.